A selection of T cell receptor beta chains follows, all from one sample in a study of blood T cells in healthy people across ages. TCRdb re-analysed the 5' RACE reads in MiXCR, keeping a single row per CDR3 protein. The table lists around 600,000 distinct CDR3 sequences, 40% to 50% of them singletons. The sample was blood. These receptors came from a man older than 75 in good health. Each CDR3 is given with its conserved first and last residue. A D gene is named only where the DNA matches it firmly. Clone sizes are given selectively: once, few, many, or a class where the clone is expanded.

cdr3_nt: TGCAGTGCAGTAGCGGGGGGCACCTACGAGCAGTACTTC
cdr3_aa: CSAVAGGTYEQYF
clone_size: .
j_call: TRBJ2-7
d_call: TRBD2
v_call: TRBV20-1

cdr3_nt: TGTGCCAGCTCACCACCAATCTGGGCCTCGGGGACCCAGTACTTC
cdr3_aa: CASSPPIWASGTQYF
clone_size: .
j_call: TRBJ2-5
d_call: .
v_call: TRBV18

cdr3_nt: TGTGCCAGCAGCTCCGCCCCAGTAGGGAATAAAGGCTATGGCTACACCTTC
cdr3_aa: CASSSAPVGNKGYGYTF
clone_size: .
j_call: TRBJ1-2
d_call: .
v_call: TRBV7-2

cdr3_nt: TGTGCCAGCAGTGCCTCGGACAGGCGATCTAACTATGGCTACACCTTC
cdr3_aa: CASSASDRRSNYGYTF
clone_size: .
j_call: TRBJ1-2
d_call: TRBD1
v_call: TRBV12-3/TRBV12-4

cdr3_nt: TGTGCCAGCAGCTTAAGGGGACTAGCGCTCCACAATGAGCAGTACTTC
cdr3_aa: CASSLRGLALHNEQYF
clone_size: .
j_call: TRBJ2-5
d_call: TRBD2
v_call: TRBV7-3

cdr3_nt: TGTGCCACCAGTCGGGGTAGCGGGCACCAACCCTCCTACAATGAGCAGTTCTTC
cdr3_aa: CATSRGSGHQPSYNEQFF
clone_size: .
j_call: TRBJ2-1
d_call: TRBD2
v_call: TRBV24-1

cdr3_nt: TGTGCCAGCAGACCCTCAGCGGGAGGCGAGACCCAGTACTTC
cdr3_aa: CASRPSAGGETQYF
clone_size: .
j_call: TRBJ2-5
d_call: TRBD2
v_call: TRBV11-2

cdr3_nt: TGCAGCGTTGGCACCCCGACGGCCAGGGAGTATGGCTACACCTTC
cdr3_aa: CSVGTPTAREYGYTF
clone_size: once
j_call: TRBJ1-2
d_call: .
v_call: TRBV29-1

cdr3_nt: TGTGCCAGCAGTTTAACAGGGAGCACAGATGTGCAGTATTTT
cdr3_aa: CASSLTGSTDVQYF
clone_size: once
j_call: TRBJ2-3
d_call: .
v_call: TRBV12-3/TRBV12-4

cdr3_nt: TGCAGTGCTAGAGTATCAGGACACAGAGAGACCCAGTACTTC
cdr3_aa: CSARVSGHRETQYF
clone_size: .
j_call: TRBJ2-5
d_call: .
v_call: TRBV20-1

cdr3_nt: TGTGCCAGCAGTTTGGCGCTAGCGGGAGCGGGGGAGACCCAGTACTTC
cdr3_aa: CASSLALAGAGETQYF
clone_size: .
j_call: TRBJ2-5
d_call: TRBD2
v_call: TRBV27

cdr3_nt: TGTGCCAGCAGCGTAGACCCCCACTCTAGTCAGCGGGAGTGGTATTTT
cdr3_aa: CASSVDPHSSQREWYF
clone_size: .
j_call: TRBJ2-3
d_call: TRBD2
v_call: TRBV9

cdr3_nt: TGTGCCAGCAGCGAGGGGGGGTCAAATGAAAAACTGTTTTTT
cdr3_aa: CASSEGGSNEKLFF
clone_size: .
j_call: TRBJ1-4
d_call: .
v_call: TRBV4-2

cdr3_nt: TGCAGTGCTCAGAGGGCTAGCGGGGGCTACAATGAGCAGTTCTTC
cdr3_aa: CSAQRASGGYNEQFF
clone_size: few
j_call: TRBJ2-1
d_call: TRBD2
v_call: TRBV20-1

cdr3_nt: TGCGCCAGCAGCTCGAGCGGGAGTCGTCCTAGCACAGATACGCAGTATTTT
cdr3_aa: CASSSSGSRPSTDTQYF
clone_size: .
j_call: TRBJ2-3
d_call: TRBD2
v_call: TRBV5-1

cdr3_nt: TGTGCTAGCAGCGTAGCGGGGGCAGATACGCAGTATTTT
cdr3_aa: CASSVAGADTQYF
clone_size: .
j_call: TRBJ2-3
d_call: TRBD2
v_call: TRBV7-7

cdr3_nt: TGTGCCAGCAGCATCCAGGGGGCTGGGGCCAACGTCCTGACTTTC
cdr3_aa: CASSIQGAGANVLTF
clone_size: .
j_call: TRBJ2-6
d_call: TRBD1
v_call: TRBV7-3

cdr3_nt: TGTGCCAGCAGCTACAGGGGACTAAACTACGAGCAGTACTTC
cdr3_aa: CASSYRGLNYEQYF
clone_size: few
j_call: TRBJ2-7
d_call: .
v_call: TRBV7-9

cdr3_nt: TGTGCCAGCAGTTACTACACTAGCGGGAGGGCCGCGTACAATGAGCAGTTCTTC
cdr3_aa: CASSYYTSGRAAYNEQFF
clone_size: .
j_call: TRBJ2-1
d_call: TRBD2
v_call: TRBV6-5

cdr3_nt: TGTGCCATCAGTGAGATTGGAGCCTACGAGCAGTACTTC
cdr3_aa: CAISEIGAYEQYF
clone_size: few
j_call: TRBJ2-7
d_call: .
v_call: TRBV10-3

cdr3_nt: TGTGCCAGCAGTCCAACGGGGGGCCTGGGTCAAGAGACCCAGTACTTC
cdr3_aa: CASSPTGGLGQETQYF
clone_size: .
j_call: TRBJ2-5
d_call: .
v_call: TRBV9

cdr3_nt: TGTGCCAGCAGCTTACGAGGGGGCAGTCGTGATGAAAAACTGTTTTTT
cdr3_aa: CASSLRGGSRDEKLFF
clone_size: .
j_call: TRBJ1-4
d_call: TRBD1
v_call: TRBV7-9

cdr3_nt: TGTGCCAGCCGACTAGCGCCAAGCTCCTACAATGAGCAGTTCTTC
cdr3_aa: CASRLAPSSYNEQFF
clone_size: .
j_call: TRBJ2-1
d_call: TRBD2
v_call: TRBV2

cdr3_nt: TGTGCCAGCAGCCCTAACAGGGGGTTATACGAGCAGTACTTC
cdr3_aa: CASSPNRGLYEQYF
clone_size: .
j_call: TRBJ2-7
d_call: TRBD1
v_call: TRBV11-2

cdr3_nt: TGCGCCAGCAGCTCCGAGGGACAGCAAGAGACCCAGTACTTC
cdr3_aa: CASSSEGQQETQYF
clone_size: few
j_call: TRBJ2-5
d_call: TRBD1
v_call: TRBV5-1

cdr3_nt: TGTGCCAGCAGTAGTCCCGGGACTAGCGGGGGGCGGGATGACAATGAGCAGTTCTTC
cdr3_aa: CASSSPGTSGGRDDNEQFF
clone_size: .
j_call: TRBJ2-1
d_call: TRBD2
v_call: TRBV6-2/TRBV6-3

cdr3_nt: TGTGCCAGCAGTTTATATCCTCGACAGGGAAACTATGGCTACACCTTC
cdr3_aa: CASSLYPRQGNYGYTF
clone_size: .
j_call: TRBJ1-2
d_call: TRBD1
v_call: TRBV27

cdr3_nt: TGCGCCAGCAGCTTGGACCAGGGGGCGGGTGAGCAGTTCTTC
cdr3_aa: CASSLDQGAGEQFF
clone_size: few
j_call: TRBJ2-1
d_call: TRBD1
v_call: TRBV5-1

cdr3_nt: TGTGCCAGCAGCCAAGAGGACCGCGGGGGAACCACAGATACGCAGTATTTT
cdr3_aa: CASSQEDRGGTTDTQYF
clone_size: .
j_call: TRBJ2-3
d_call: TRBD2
v_call: TRBV3-1

cdr3_nt: TGTGCCAGCAGTCAAACGACAGAACCCAATGAGCAGTTCTTC
cdr3_aa: CASSQTTEPNEQFF
clone_size: few
j_call: TRBJ2-1
d_call: .
v_call: TRBV7-9

cdr3_nt: TGCAGTGCTGCCGACAGCCCCTCCCGCGAGCAGTACTTC
cdr3_aa: CSAADSPSREQYF
clone_size: .
j_call: TRBJ2-7
d_call: .
v_call: TRBV20-1

cdr3_nt: TGTGCCAGAACACTAGCGGGAGGGCCCCCTTTGTGCGGCGAGCAGTACTTC
cdr3_aa: CARTLAGGPPLCGEQYF
clone_size: many
j_call: TRBJ2-7
d_call: TRBD2
v_call: TRBV9

cdr3_nt: TGCGCCAGCAGCTTTCCAGGGAACACCGGGGAGCTGTTTTTT
cdr3_aa: CASSFPGNTGELFF
clone_size: .
j_call: TRBJ2-2
d_call: .
v_call: TRBV5-1

cdr3_nt: TGTGCCAGCAGGGAGCGGGGACGAGGAAATACGCAGTATTTT
cdr3_aa: CASRERGRGNTQYF
clone_size: .
j_call: TRBJ2-3
d_call: TRBD2
v_call: TRBV12-3/TRBV12-4

cdr3_nt: TGTGCCAGCAGCCTAACAGGGGGGGTCGAGCAGTACTTC
cdr3_aa: CASSLTGGVEQYF
clone_size: .
j_call: TRBJ2-7
d_call: .
v_call: TRBV3-1

cdr3_nt: TGTGCCAGAATGAGAGCAGATACGCAGTATTTT
cdr3_aa: CARMRADTQYF
clone_size: .
j_call: TRBJ2-3
d_call: .
v_call: TRBV12-3/TRBV12-4

cdr3_nt: TGCGCCAGCAGCTGGACGGGGACAGCGTACAATGAGCAGTTCTTC
cdr3_aa: CASSWTGTAYNEQFF
clone_size: once
j_call: TRBJ2-1
d_call: TRBD1
v_call: TRBV5-1

cdr3_nt: TGTGCCAGCCTCCCGACAGGGGCCTATAATTCACCCCTCCACTTT
cdr3_aa: CASLPTGAYNSPLHF
clone_size: few
j_call: TRBJ1-6
d_call: TRBD1
v_call: TRBV2

cdr3_nt: TGCAGCGTTGGGGAGTCAGATACGCAGTATTTT
cdr3_aa: CSVGESDTQYF
clone_size: few
j_call: TRBJ2-3
d_call: .
v_call: TRBV29-1

cdr3_nt: TGTGCCAGCAGCCAAGATACGGGCGGGGGGGCCGATGAGCAGTTCTTC
cdr3_aa: CASSQDTGGGADEQFF
clone_size: few
j_call: TRBJ2-1
d_call: TRBD2
v_call: TRBV4-2

cdr3_nt: TGCGCCAGCAGCTTGGCCCCAGGAACCTCTGGAAACACCATATATTTT
cdr3_aa: CASSLAPGTSGNTIYF
clone_size: few
j_call: TRBJ1-3
d_call: .
v_call: TRBV5-1

cdr3_nt: TGTGCCAGCAGTTTTGTAGCAGGCTACGAGCAGTACTTC
cdr3_aa: CASSFVAGYEQYF
clone_size: few
j_call: TRBJ2-7
d_call: .
v_call: TRBV27

cdr3_nt: TGTGCCAGCAGCTTGGCGGCTAGCGGCCCCTACGAGCAGTACTTC
cdr3_aa: CASSLAASGPYEQYF
clone_size: few
j_call: TRBJ2-7
d_call: TRBD2
v_call: TRBV7-2

cdr3_nt: TGTGCCAGCAGCCTACGGACACTCCTCGAGTCACCCCTCCACTTT
cdr3_aa: CASSLRTLLESPLHF
clone_size: .
j_call: TRBJ1-6
d_call: .
v_call: TRBV7-2